One and the same sample provided the 19 T cell receptor beta chains below, sequenced in a study of beta chain features in type 1 diabetes. The entirety of the isolated RNA underwent reverse transcription, so expressed TCRB transcripts were sequenced. Repertoires were generated with immunoSEQ multiplex PCR, while TCRdb's copy carries only in-frame clones and drops some. The sample shows 300,000 to 450,000 clones, roughly 12% of them seen only once. Sample: naive CD4+ T cells from blood. Receptors were obtained from a young man in good health.

This clone has just a few counts. V usage is TRBV23-1 and J usage is TRBJ1-4, with 9 bases lining up with TRBD1. TRBV23-1 is placed among ORFs of uncertain function. This CDR3 has 16 residues. The ends lost 0 bases at V and 7 bases at J; junction bases unmatched: 6. This CDR3 reads CASSQSGDRGSEKLFF. CDR3 DNA: TGCGCCAGCAGTCAATCCGGAGACAGGGGGTCTGAAAAACTGTTTTTT.

V usage is TRBV30 and J usage is TRBJ1-2; tentative D call: TRBD1 (5 bases). This CDR3 has 15 amino acids. Germline-derived CDR1 and CDR2 are GTSNPN and SVGIG (reference sequence). The germline V and J ends were trimmed by 2 bases and 4 bases, with 17 bases remaining between them. The CDR3 is CAWSPGGGFVYGYTF. Here the CDR3 DNA reads TGTGCCTGGAGTCCCGGCGGGGGGTTCGTCTATGGCTACACCTTC.

This chain joins TRBV5-1 and TRBJ1-1; 8 positions match TRBD1. Germline lookup yields CDR1 SGHRS and CDR2 YFSETQ. V lost 4 bases to trimming and J lost 2 bases; unmatched junction nucleotides: 7. The CDR3 is 15 residues long. The CDR3 DNA follows: TGCGCCAGCAGCGCAAGACAGGGGTCAAACACTGAAGCTTTCTTT. Its protein is CASSARQGSNTEAFF.

The CDR3 region has the DNA TGTGCCAGCAGCTTACAGGACACCGGGGAGCTGTTTTTT. Amino acid sequence: CASSLQDTGELFF. This chain links TRBV7-3 with TRBJ2-2; no firm D call. The V gene's germline CDR1 is SGHTA and CDR2 FQGTGA. The CDR3 is 13 residues long. Trimming stripped 2 bases from V and 3 bases from J, with 4 bases between.

The V and J genes are TRBV6-5 and TRBJ2-7; 10 bases are shared with TRBD2. The CDR3 is 13 amino acids. Germline CDR1 and CDR2: MNHEY and SVGAGI. V trimming: 8 bases; J trimming: 5 bases; junction bases outside the gene matches: 6. The DNA for the CDR3 is TGTGCCAGCGGTAGCGGGAGGAGGAACGAGCAGTACTTC. This sequence encodes CASGSGRRNEQYF.

This clone has just a few counts. V gene TRBV5-1 combines with J gene TRBJ2-5; the D is unclear. The length of the CDR3 is 14 residues. Germline V gene lookup returns CDR1 SGHRS and CDR2 YFSETQ. V was trimmed by 4 bases and J by 4 bases, leaving 14 bases between them. CDR3 DNA sequence: TGCGCCAGCAGCAGGAACCCCGGGTTAGAGACCCAGTACTTC. Translated: CASSRNPGLETQYF.

This clone was detected only a few times. V is TRBV6-6 and J is TRBJ2-1; 10 nucleotides align to TRBD2. The germline V gene has CDR1 MNHNY and CDR2 SVGAGI (reference sequence). This CDR3 comprises 14 residues. J was trimmed by 7 bases and V by 6 bases; bases with no gene match: 6. The CDR3 sequence is CASSSGLAENEQFF. The CDR3 nucleotides are TGTGCCAGCAGCTCCGGACTAGCGGAGAATGAGCAGTTCTTC.

This clone came up a few times. The V and J genes are TRBV15 and TRBJ1-5; D gene uncertain. Trimming removed 0 bases at V and 0 bases at J, with 6 bases between. Germline V gene lookup returns CDR1 LNHNV and CDR2 YYDKDF (reference sequence). The CDR3 totals 15 residues. The CDR3 nucleotides are TGTGCCACCAGCAGAGATCGGGTTAGCAATCAGCCCCAGCATTTT. Translating it yields CATSRDRVSNQPQHF. The full variable domain, completed using reference TRBV15 and TRBJ1-5, is DAMVIQNPRYQVTQFGKPVTLSCSQTLNHNVMYWYQQKSSQAPKLLFHYYDKDFNNEADTPDNFQSRRPNTSFCFLDIRSPGLGDTAMYLCATSRDRVSNQPQHFGDGTRLSIL.

The chain couples TRBV19 to TRBJ2-1, with 11 bases identical to TRBD1. The ends lost 6 bases at V and 5 bases at J; junction bases unmatched: 9. The CDR3 sequence is 16 residues long. The germline gives CDR1 LNHDA, CDR2 SQIVND (reference sequence). CDR3 sequence: CASSRFTGQGDNEQFF. DNA of the CDR3: TGTGCCAGTAGCCGCTTTACGGGACAGGGGGACAATGAGCAGTTCTTC.

This clone was detected only a few times. This chain links TRBV4-2 with TRBJ1-6; perhaps TRBD1 as D (5 bases). The length of the CDR3 is 16 residues. Germline CDR1 reads LGHNA; CDR2 reads YNFKEQ. V gave up 0 bases and J gave up 4 bases, with 10 bases separating them. The CDR3: CASSQDGAAYNSPLHF. CDR3 coding DNA: TGTGCCAGCAGCCAAGATGGGGCAGCTTATAATTCACCCCTCCACTTT.

There are a few counts of this clone. The rearrangement links TRBV6-5 to TRBJ1-2; 7 bases align to TRBD1. Germline assignment: CDR1 MNHEY and CDR2 SVGAGI. V shed 7 bases, J shed 4 bases, and the junction held 9 bases outside the gene matches. The CDR3 extends over 14 amino acids. The CDR3: CASTKDRDGYGYTF. DNA for the CDR3: TGTGCCAGCACCAAAGACAGGGACGGCTATGGCTACACCTTC.

The rearrangement uses TRBV5-1 and TRBJ2-7; a weak D match, TRBD2 (7 bases). The V gene lost 0 bases and the J gene lost 7 bases, with 17 bases spanning the gap. Germline V gives CDR1 SGHRS, CDR2 YFSETQ. This CDR3 is built from 15 residues. The CDR3 sequence is CASSLGGGTTGEQYF. CDR3 sequence (DNA): TGCGCCAGCAGCTTGGGGGGGGGCACGACAGGAGAGCAGTACTTC.

In this sample, this clone turned up a few times. The chain has TRBV28 and TRBJ1-3; tentative D call: TRBD1 (5 bases). CDR1 and CDR2 (germline): MDHEN, SYDVKM. V was trimmed by 5 bases and J by 3 bases, leaving 8 bases between them. The CDR3 has 13 amino acids. The DNA of the CDR3 is TGTGCCAGCAGTCGACAGAATGGAAACACCATATATTTT. It encodes CASSRQNGNTIYF.

This sequence joins TRBV5-1 and TRBJ2-3; 11 bases are shared with TRBD2. After removal of 0 bases from V and 4 bases from J, the junction contained 7 bases not matched to a gene. This CDR3 contains 17 residues. Germline CDR1 and CDR2: SGHRS and YFSETQ. The CDR3 reads CASSLASGGQVPDTQYF. DNA for the CDR3: TGCGCCAGCAGCTTGGCTAGCGGGGGGCAGGTTCCAGATACGCAGTATTTT.

This clone was observed a handful of times. The chain recombines TRBV7-6 with TRBJ2-1; 10 nucleotides match TRBD2. Losses at the gene ends were 2 bases for V and 4 bases for J; bases not matched to a gene: 8. The CDR3 has 17 amino acids. Germline V CDR1 and CDR2: SGHVS, FNYEAQ. CDR3 DNA sequence: TGTGCCAGCAGCTTAAACCGCCGGACTAGCGGTTACAATGAGCAGTTCTTC. Protein product: CASSLNRRTSGYNEQFF.

The J gene is TRBJ2-5, the V gene TRBV7-9, with 7 bases that match TRBD1. The ends lost 5 bases at V and 5 bases at J; junction bases unmatched: 5. The CDR3 is made up of 13 amino acids. Germline lookup yields CDR1 SEHNR and CDR2 FQNEAQ (reference sequence). CDR3 sequence reads: CASSQTGTETQYF. The CDR3 DNA reads TGTGCCAGCAGCCAGACAGGGACGGAGACCCAGTACTTC.

This chain connects TRBV11-3 to TRBJ2-2; 7 positions match TRBD2. Germline values: CDR1 SGHNT, CDR2 YENEEA. The J segment lost 6 bases and the V segment lost 4 bases, leaving 8 bases of the junction unmatched. The CDR3 totals 15 residues. In DNA, the CDR3 is TGTGCCAGCAGCTCGTGGGACTACCACGCCGGGGAGCTGTTTTTT. Its protein is CASSSWDYHAGELFF. Filled out from reference TRBV11-3 and TRBJ2-2, the complete variable domain reads EAGVVQSPRYKIIEKKQPVAFWCNPISGHNTLYWYLQNLGQGPELLIRYENEEAVDDSQLPKDRFSAERLKGVDSTLKIQPAELGDSAVYLCASSSWDYHAGELFFGEGSRLTVL.

In DNA, the CDR3 is TGTGCCAGCAGTCCCCCGGCTGGAAACACCATATATTTT. Translating gives CASSPPAGNTIYF. The V and J genes are TRBV28 and TRBJ1-3; D unclear. This CDR3 spans 13 amino acids. Germline values: CDR1 MDHEN, CDR2 SYDVKM. V was clipped by 5 bases and J by 2 bases, with 7 bases between them. The variable domain in full, completed from reference TRBV28 and TRBJ1-3, reads DVKVTQSSRYLVKRTGEKVFLECVQDMDHENMFWYRQDPGLGLRLIYFSYDVKMKEKGDIPEGYSVSREKKERFSLILESASTNQTSMYLCASSPPAGNTIYFGEGSWLTVV.

The CDR3 sequence is CASSYPSRAGQETQYF. CDR3 bases: TGTGCCAGCAGTTACCCGTCTCGAGCGGGCCAAGAGACCCAGTACTTC. J is TRBJ2-5 and V is TRBV6-6; D is perhaps TRBD2 (6 bases). CDR1 MNHNY and CDR2 SVGAGI come from the germline V gene (reference sequence). CDR3 length: 16 amino acids. V was pared by 2 bases and J by 1 base, with 14 bases between.